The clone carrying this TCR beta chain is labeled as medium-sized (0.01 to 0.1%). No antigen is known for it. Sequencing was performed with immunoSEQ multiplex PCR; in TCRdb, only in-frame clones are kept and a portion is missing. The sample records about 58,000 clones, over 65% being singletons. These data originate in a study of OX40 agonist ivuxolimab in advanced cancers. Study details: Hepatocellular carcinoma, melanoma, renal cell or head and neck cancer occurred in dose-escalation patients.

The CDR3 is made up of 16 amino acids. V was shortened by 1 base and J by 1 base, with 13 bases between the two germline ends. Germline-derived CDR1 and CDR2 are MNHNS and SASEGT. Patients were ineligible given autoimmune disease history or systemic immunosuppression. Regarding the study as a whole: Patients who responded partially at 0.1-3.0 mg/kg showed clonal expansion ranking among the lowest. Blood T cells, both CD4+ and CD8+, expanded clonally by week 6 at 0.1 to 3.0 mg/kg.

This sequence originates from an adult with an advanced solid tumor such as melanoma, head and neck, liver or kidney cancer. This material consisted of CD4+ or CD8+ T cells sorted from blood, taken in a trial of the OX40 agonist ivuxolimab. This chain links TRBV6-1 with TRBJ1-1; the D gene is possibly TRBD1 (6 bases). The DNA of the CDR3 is TGTGCCAGCAGTGAAGGTCCCCCGGGACAGAACACTGAAGCTTTCTTT. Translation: CASSEGPPGQNTEAFF.